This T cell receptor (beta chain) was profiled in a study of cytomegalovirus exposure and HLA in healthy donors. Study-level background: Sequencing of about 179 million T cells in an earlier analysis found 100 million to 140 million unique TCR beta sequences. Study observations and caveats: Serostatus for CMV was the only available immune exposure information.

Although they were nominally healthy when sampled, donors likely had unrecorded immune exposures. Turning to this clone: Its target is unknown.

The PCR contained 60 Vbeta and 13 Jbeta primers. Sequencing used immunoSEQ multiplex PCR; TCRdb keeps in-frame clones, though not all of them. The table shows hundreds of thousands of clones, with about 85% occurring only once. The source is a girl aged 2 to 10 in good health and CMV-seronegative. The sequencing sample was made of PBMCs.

CDR3 in DNA: TGTGCCAGCACCTCAGATGTGGGACAGGGGACCTATGGCTACACCTTC. Translation: CASTSDVGQGTYGYTF. V gene TRBV2 combines with J gene TRBJ1-2, with 10 nucleotides matching TRBD1. Looked up from germline, CDR1 is SNHLY and CDR2 is FYNNEI. The V segment lost 7 bases and the J segment 4 bases; nucleotides outside the gene matches: 12. The CDR3 is 16 amino acids.